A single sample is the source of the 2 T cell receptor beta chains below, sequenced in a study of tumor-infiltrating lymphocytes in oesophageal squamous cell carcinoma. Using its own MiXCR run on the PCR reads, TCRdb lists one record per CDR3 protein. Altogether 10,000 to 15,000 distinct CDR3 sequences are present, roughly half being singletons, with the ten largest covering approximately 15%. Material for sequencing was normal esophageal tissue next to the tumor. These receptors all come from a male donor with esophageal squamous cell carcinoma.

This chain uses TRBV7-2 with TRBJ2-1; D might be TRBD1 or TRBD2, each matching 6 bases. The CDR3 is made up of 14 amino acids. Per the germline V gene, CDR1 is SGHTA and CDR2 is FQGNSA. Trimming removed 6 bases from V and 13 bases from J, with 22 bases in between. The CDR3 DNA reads TGTGCCAGCAGAGGGGGGCGGTACCAAGAGACCCAGTTCTTC. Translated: CASRGGRYQETQFF. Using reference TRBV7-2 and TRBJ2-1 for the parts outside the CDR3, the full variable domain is GAGVSQSPSNKVTEKGKDVELRCDPISGHTALYWYRQSLGQGLEFLIYFQGNSAPDKSGLPSDRFSAERTGGSVSTLTIQRTQQEDSAVYLCASRGGRYQETQFFGPGTRLTVL.

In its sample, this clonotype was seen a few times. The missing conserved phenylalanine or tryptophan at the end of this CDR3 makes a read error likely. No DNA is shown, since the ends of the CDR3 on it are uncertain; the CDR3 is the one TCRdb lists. CDR3: CASSLGRFDGYTFGS. The V call is TRBV7-2, the J call TRBJ2-7. CDR1 is SGHTA, CDR2 FQGNSA, per germline. From its first to its last residue, the CDR3 has 15 amino acids.